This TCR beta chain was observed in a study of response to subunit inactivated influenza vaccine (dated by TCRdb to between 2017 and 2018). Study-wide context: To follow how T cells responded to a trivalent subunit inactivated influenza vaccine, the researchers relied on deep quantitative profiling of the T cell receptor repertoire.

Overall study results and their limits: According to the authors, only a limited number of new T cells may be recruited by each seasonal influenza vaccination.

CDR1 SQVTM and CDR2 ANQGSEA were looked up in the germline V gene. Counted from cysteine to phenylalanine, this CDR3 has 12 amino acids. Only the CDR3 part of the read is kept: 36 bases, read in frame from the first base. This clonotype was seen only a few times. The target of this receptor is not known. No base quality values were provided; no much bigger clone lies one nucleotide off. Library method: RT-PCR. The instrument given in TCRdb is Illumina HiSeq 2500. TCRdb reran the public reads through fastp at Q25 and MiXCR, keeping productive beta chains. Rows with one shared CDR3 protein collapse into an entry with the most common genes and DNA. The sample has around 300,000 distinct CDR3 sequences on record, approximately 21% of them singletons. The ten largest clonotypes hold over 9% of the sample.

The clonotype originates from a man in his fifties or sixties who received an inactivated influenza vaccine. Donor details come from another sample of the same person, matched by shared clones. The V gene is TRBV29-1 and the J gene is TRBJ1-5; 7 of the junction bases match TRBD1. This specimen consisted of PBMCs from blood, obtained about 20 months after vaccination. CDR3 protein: CSTGDSNQPQHF. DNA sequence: TGCAGTACAGGGGACAGCAATCAGCCCCAGCATTTT.